Here is one T cell receptor (beta chain) with its context. As yet, its antigen is unknown. The data were obtained in a study of cytomegalovirus exposure and HLA in healthy donors. Whole-study findings and limits: A later analysis reportedly found that, within productive TCRs, an Asian-associated ancestry cluster had fewer N-insertions than the mean observed across the approximately 700 donors. A later analysis associated roughly 15,000 TCR beta sequences with HLA alleles at a 0.05 false discovery rate. It was approximately 150 TCR beta chains that were listed as cytomegalovirus-associated.

Vbeta (60) and Jbeta (13) primers were used in the PCR. Sequencing was performed with immunoSEQ multiplex PCR; in TCRdb, only in-frame clones are kept and a portion is missing. The table shows 150,000 or so clones, with just under 85% occurring only once. This TCR came from a woman between 40 and 50 years old in good health and CMV-seronegative. Specimen: PBMCs.

CDR3: CASSQDMFGGLAGHYSYEQYF. The DNA for the CDR3 is TGCGCCAGCAGCCAAGATATGTTTGGCGGACTAGCGGGACACTACTCCTACGAGCAGTACTTC. The chain uses TRBV4-3 and TRBJ2-7, with 12 bases fitting TRBD2. V shed 0 bases and J 0 bases; nucleotides not matched to a gene: 15. The CDR3 contains 21 residues. Per the germline V gene, CDR1 is LGHNA and CDR2 is YSLEER.